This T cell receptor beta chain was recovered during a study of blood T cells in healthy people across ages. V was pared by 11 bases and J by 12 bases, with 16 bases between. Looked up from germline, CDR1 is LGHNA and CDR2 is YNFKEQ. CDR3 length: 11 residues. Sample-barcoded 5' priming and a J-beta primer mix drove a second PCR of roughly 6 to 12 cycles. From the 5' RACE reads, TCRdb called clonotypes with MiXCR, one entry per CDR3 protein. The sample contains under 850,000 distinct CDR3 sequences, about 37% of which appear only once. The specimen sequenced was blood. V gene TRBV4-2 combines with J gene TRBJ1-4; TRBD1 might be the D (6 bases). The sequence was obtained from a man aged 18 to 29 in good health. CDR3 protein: CAARGSGELFF. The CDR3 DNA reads TGTGCCGCAAGGGGGTCGGGGGAACTGTTTTTT.